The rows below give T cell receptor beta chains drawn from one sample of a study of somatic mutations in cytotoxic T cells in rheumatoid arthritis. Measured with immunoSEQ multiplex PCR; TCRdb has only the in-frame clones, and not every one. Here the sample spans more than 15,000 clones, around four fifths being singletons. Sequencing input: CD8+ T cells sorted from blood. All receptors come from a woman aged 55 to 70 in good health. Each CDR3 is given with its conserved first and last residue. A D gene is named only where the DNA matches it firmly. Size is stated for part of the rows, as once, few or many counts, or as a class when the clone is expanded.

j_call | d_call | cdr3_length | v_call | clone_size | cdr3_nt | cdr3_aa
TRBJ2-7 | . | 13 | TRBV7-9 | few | TGTGCCAGCAGCTATATGACAGATCACGAGCAGTACTTC | CASSYMTDHEQYF
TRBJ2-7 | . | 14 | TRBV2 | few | TGTGCCAGCAGTGCTGTCGGGGGGCTGCACGAGCAGTACTTC | CASSAVGGLHEQYF
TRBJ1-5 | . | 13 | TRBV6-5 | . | TGTGCCAGCAGCCCCATTAGCAATCAGCCCCAGCATTTT | CASSPISNQPQHF
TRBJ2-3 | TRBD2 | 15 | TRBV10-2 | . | TGCGCCAGCAAAAGGCGGGGGGACCGGACAGATACGCAGTATTTT | CASKRRGDRTDTQYF
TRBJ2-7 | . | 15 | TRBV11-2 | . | TGTGCCAGCAGCTTAGAAGGGGCATTAAACTACGAGCAGTACTTC | CASSLEGALNYEQYF
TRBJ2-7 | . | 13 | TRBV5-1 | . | TGCGCCAGCAACCCCGGGTCCCAGGCCGAGCAGTACTTC | CASNPGSQAEQYF
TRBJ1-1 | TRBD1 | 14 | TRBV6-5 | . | TGTGCCAGCAGTCAGGGGGCAGGTGGCACTGAAGCTTTCTTT | CASSQGAGGTEAFF
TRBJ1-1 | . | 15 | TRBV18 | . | TGTGCCAGCTCACCGATATTCTCCCAAGGGACTGAAGCTTTCTTT | CASSPIFSQGTEAFF
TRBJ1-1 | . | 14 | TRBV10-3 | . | TGTGCCATCAGCGAAGACAGTGTGAACACTGAAGCTTTCTTT | CAISEDSVNTEAFF
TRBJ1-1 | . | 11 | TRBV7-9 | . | TGTGCCACTCGCGGGAGCACTGAAGCTTTCTTT | CATRGSTEAFF
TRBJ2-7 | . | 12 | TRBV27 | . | TGTGCCAGCAGTACGGGTGTGCACGAGCAGTACTTC | CASSTGVHEQYF
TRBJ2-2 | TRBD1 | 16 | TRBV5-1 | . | TGCGCCAGCAGCTTCGGGACAGGGGAATCGGCCGGGGAGCTGTTTTTT | CASSFGTGESAGELFF
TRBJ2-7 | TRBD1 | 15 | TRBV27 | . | TGTGCCAGCAGTCTCCCGGGGACAGGGTTGGCCGAGCAGTACTTC | CASSLPGTGLAEQYF
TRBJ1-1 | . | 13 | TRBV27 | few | TGTGCCAGCAGTTGGGACTCCGGGACTGAAGCTTTCTTT | CASSWDSGTEAFF
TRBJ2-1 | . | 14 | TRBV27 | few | TGTGCCAGCAGTCCCGGCGGGGCCTACAATGAGCAGTTCTTC | CASSPGGAYNEQFF
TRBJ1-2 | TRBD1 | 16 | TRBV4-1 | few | TGCGCCAGCAGCCAATACCCAGACAGGGGAGTAGGTGGCTACACCTTC | CASSQYPDRGVGGYTF
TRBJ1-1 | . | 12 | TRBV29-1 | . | TGCAGCGTTGCGACGGGAGACACTGAAGCTTTCTTT | CSVATGDTEAFF
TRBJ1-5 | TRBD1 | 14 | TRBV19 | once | TGTGCCAGTAGTACCTGGACAGGTGACCAGCCCCAGCATTTT | CASSTWTGDQPQHF
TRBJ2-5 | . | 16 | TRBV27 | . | TGTGCCAGCAGTTTATTTGGGATAGGGGGGCAAGAGACCCAGTACTTC | CASSLFGIGGQETQYF
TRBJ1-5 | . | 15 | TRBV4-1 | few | TGCGCCAGCAGCCAGACAGCAGAACCTAATCAGCCCCAGCATTTT | CASSQTAEPNQPQHF
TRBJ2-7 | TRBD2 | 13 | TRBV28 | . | TGTGCCAGCCGACTAGCGGGAGCCCACGAGCAGTACTTC | CASRLAGAHEQYF
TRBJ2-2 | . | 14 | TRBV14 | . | TGTGCCAGCAGTCGAGGAGCGAACACCGGGGAGCTGTTTTTT | CASSRGANTGELFF
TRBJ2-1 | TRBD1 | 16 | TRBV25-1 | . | TGTGCCAGCAGTGAATGGGGGACAGGGTCCTACAATGAGCAGTTCTTC | CASSEWGTGSYNEQFF
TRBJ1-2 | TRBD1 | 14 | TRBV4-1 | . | TGCGCCAGCAGCCAAGGACAGGGTGGAGGCGGCTACACCTTC | CASSQGQGGGGYTF
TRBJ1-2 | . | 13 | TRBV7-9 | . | TGTGCCACGCAGGGACGGTTCTTCTATGGCTACACCTTC | CATQGRFFYGYTF
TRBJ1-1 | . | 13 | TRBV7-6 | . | TGTGCCAGCAGCACACAGGGGAACACTGAAGCTTTCTTT | CASSTQGNTEAFF
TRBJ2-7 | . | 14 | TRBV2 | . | TGTGCCAGCAGGGGGATCGGGGGGCCGGGGGAGCAGTACTTC | CASRGIGGPGEQYF
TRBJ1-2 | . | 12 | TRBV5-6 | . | TGTGCCAGCAGCATTACGGGGTTTGGCTACACCTTC | CASSITGFGYTF
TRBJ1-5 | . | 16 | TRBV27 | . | TGTGCCAGCAGTCCCGGGACACCCGATAGCAATCAGCCCCAGCATTTT | CASSPGTPDSNQPQHF